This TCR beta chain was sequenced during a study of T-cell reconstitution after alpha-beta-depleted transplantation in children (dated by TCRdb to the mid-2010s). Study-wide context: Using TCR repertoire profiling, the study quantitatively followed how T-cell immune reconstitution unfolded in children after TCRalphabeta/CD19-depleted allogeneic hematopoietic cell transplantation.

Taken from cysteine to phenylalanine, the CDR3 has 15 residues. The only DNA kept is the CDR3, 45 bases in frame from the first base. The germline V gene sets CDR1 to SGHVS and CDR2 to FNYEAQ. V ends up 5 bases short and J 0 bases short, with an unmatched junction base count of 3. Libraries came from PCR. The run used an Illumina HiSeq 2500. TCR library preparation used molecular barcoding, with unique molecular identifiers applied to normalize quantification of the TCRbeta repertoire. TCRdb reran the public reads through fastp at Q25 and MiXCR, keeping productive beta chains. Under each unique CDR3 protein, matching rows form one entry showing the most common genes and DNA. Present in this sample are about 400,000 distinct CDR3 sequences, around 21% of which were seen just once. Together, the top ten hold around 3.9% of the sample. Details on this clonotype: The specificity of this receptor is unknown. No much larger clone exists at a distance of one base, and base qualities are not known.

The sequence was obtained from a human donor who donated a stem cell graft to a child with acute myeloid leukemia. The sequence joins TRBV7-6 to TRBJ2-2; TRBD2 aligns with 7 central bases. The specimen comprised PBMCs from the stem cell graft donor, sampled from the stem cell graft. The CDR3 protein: CASSRLASNTGELFF. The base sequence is TGTGCCAGCAGCCGACTAGCCTCGAACACCGGGGAGCTGTTTTTT.